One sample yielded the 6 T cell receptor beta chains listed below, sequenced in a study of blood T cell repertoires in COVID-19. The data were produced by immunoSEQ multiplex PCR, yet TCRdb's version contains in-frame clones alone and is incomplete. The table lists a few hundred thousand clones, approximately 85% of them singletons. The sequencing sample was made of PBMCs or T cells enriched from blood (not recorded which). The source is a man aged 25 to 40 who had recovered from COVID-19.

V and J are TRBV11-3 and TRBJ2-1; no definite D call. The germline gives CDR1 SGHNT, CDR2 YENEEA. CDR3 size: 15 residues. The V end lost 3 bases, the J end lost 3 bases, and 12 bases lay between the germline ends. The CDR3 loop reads CASSFAARNYNEQFF. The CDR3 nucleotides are TGTGCCAGCAGCTTCGCGGCAAGGAACTACAATGAGCAGTTCTTC.

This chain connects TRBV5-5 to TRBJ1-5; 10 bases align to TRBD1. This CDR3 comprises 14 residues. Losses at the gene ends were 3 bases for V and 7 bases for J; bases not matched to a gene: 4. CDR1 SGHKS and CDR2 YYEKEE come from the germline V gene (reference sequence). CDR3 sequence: CASSSTGGEQPQHF. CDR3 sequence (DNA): TGTGCCAGCAGCTCGACAGGGGGCGAACAGCCCCAGCATTTT.

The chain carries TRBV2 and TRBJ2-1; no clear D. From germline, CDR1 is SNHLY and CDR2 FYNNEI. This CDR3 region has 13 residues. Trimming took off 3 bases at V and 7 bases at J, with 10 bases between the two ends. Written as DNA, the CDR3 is TGTGCCAGCAGTGATGAGGCAGTGAATGAGCAGTTCTTC. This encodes CASSDEAVNEQFF. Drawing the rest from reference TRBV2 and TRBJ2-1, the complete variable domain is EPEVTQTPSHQVTQMGQEVILRCVPISNHLYFYWYRQILGQKVEFLVSFYNNEISEKSEIFDDQFSVERPDGSNFTLKIRSTKLEDSAMYFCASSDEAVNEQFFGPGTRLTVL.

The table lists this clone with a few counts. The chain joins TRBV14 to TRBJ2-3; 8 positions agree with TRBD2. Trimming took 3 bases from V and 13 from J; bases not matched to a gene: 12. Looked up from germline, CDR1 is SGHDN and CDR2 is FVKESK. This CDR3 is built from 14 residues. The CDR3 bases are TGTGCCAGCAGCCATGGTTTAGCGGGGATAAGAGAGTATTTT. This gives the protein CASSHGLAGIREYF.

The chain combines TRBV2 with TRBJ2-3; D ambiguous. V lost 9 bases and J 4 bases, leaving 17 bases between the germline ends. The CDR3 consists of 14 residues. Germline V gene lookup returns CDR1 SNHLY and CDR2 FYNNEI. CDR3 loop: CASKTQAIADTQYF. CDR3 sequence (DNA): TGTGCCAGTAAAACCCAGGCGATCGCAGATACGCAGTATTTT. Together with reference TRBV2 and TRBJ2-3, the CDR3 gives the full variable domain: EPEVTQTPSHQVTQMGQEVILRCVPISNHLYFYWYRQILGQKVEFLVSFYNNEISEKSEIFDDQFSVERPDGSNFTLKIRSTKLEDSAMYFCASKTQAIADTQYFGPGTRLTVL.

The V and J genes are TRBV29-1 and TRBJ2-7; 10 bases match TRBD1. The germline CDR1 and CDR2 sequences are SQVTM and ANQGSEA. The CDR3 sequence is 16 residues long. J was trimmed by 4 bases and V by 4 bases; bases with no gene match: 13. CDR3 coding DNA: TGCAGCGTTGGCAGAATATCCGGGACAGGGGAGTACGAGCAGTACTTC. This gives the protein CSVGRISGTGEYEQYF.